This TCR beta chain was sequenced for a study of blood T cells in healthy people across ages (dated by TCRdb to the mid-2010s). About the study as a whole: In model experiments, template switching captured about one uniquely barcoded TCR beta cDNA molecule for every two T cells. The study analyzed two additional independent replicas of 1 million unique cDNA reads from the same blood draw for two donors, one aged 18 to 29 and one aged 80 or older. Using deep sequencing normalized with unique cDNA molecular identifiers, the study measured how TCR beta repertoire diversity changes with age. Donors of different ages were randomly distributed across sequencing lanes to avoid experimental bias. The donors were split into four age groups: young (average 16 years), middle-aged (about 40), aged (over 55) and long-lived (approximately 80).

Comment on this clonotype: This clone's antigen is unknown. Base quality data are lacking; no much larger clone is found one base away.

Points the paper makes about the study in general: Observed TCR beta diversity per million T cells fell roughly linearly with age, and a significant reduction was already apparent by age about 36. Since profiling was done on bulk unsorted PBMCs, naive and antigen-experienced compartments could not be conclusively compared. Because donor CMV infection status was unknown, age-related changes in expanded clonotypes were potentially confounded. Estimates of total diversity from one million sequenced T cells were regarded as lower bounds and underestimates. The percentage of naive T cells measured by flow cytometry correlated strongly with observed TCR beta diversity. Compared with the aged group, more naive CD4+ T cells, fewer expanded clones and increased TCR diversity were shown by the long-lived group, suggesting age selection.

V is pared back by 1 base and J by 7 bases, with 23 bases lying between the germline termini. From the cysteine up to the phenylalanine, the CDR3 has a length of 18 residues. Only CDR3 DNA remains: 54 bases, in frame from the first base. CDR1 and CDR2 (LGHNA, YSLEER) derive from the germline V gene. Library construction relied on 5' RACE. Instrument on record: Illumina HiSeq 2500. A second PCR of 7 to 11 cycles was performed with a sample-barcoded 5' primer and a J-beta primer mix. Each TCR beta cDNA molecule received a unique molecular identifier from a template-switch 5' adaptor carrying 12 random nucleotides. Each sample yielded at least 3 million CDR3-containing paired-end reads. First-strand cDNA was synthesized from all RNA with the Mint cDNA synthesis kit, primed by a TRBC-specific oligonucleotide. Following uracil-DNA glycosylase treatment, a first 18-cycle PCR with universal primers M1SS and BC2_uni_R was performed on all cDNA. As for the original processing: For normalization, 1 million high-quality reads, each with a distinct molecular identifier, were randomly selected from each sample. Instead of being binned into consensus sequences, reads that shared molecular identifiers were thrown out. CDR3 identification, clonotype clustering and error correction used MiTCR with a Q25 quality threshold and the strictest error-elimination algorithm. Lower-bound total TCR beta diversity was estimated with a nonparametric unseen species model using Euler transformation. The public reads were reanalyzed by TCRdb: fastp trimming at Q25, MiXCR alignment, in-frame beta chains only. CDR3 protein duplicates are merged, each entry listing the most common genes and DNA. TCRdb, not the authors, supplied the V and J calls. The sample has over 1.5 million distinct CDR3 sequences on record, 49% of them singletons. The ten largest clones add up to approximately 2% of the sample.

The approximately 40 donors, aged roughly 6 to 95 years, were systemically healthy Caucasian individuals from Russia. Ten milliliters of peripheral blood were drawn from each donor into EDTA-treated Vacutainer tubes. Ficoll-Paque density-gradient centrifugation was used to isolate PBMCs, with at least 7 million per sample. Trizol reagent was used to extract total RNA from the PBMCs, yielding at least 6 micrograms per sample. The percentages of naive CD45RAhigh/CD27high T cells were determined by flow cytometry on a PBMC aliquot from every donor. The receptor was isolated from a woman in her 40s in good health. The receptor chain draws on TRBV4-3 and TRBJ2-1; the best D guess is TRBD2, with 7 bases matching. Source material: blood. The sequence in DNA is TGCGCCAGCAGCCAAGGTTGGGAGGGGGGCCCTGTTTGGAATGAGCAGTTCTTC. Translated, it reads CASSQGWEGGPVWNEQFF.